This entry features one TCR beta chain sequence. Naive CD45RA+ and memory CD45RA-negative subsets were split from CD4+ cells. Deep-level assay runs were performed. Assay used: immunoSEQ multiplex PCR; TCRdb lists only in-frame clones, some missing. The sample includes roughly 2.2 million clones, 80% to 95% seen only once; the top ten take 0.3% to 0.4%. This sample was taken from a study of shared clonotypes between healthy human individuals. Study summary: A donor's plate count was three for CD4 naive and three for CD4 memory; CD8 naive had two and CD8 memory one.

Looked up from germline, CDR1 is SGHDN and CDR2 is FVKESK. This CDR3 is built from 15 residues. Trimming pared 3 bases from V and 2 bases from J, leaving 8 bases between. The chain is built from TRBV14 and TRBJ2-6; the D gene is possibly TRBD1 (6 bases). Material for sequencing was naive CD4+ T cells from PBMCs. This sample's subset: CD45RA+ positively selected. The origin of this receptor is a man in his late teens or twenties in good health. Some clones in this sample may be carry-over from other donors' samples. The CDR3 DNA reads as TGTGCCAGCAGCCACAGGGGCGCTGGGGCCAACGTCCTGACTTTC. It translates to CASSHRGAGANVLTF. Full variable domain (missing parts from reference TRBV14 and TRBJ2-6): EAGVTQFPSHSVIEKGQTVTLRCDPISGHDNLYWYRRVMGKEIKFLLHFVKESKQDESGMPNNRFLAERTGGTYSTLKVQPAELEDSGVYFCASSHRGAGANVLTFGAGSRLTVL.